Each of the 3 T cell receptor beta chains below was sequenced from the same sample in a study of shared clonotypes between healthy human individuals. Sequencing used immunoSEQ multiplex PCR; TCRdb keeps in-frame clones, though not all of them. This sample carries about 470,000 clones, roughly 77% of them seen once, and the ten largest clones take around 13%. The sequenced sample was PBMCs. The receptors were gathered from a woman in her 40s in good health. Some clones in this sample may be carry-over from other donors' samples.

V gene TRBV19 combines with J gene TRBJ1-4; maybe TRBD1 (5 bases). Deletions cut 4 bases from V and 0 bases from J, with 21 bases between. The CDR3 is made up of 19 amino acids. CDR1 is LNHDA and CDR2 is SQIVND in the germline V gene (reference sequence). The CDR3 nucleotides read TGTGCCAGTAGTAAGGGGCGGGGCAGGGCGAGAGCAACTAATGAAAAACTGTTTTTT. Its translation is CASSKGRGRARATNEKLFF.

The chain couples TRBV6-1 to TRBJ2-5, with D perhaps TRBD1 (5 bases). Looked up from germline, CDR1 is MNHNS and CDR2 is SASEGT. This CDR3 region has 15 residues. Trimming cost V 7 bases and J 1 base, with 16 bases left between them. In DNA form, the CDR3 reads TGTGCCAGCACCGGTTGGGGCAGGGCCCAAGAGACCCAGTACTTC. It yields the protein CASTGWGRAQETQYF.

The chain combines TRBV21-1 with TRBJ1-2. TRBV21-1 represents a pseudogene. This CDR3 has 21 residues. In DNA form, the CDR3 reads TGTGCCAGCAGCAAACTGGGCATAGAGGTAGGCCCTCCGATCAATAACTATGGCTACACCTTC. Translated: CASSKLGIEVGPPINNYGYTF.